This T cell receptor beta chain derives from a study of T cell responses to AZD1222 COVID-19 vaccine. Generated by immunoSEQ multiplex PCR, the TCRdb table keeps only in-frame clones and is missing some. Here the sample spans 95,000 to 130,000 clones, approximately 90% being singletons. Trimming removed 10 bases at V and 8 bases at J, with 12 bases between. CDR1 is ENHRY, CDR2 SYGVKD, per germline. The CDR3 is 11 amino acids. Sequenced material: peripheral blood, taken 28 days after the second AZD1222 dose. This receptor was taken from an adult who received the AZD1222 COVID-19 vaccine. The rearrangement links TRBV10-3 to TRBJ1-3; D is possibly TRBD1 (6 bases). CDR3 region: CATGPGDTIYF. In DNA, the CDR3 is TGTGCCACGGGCCCAGGGGACACCATATATTTT.